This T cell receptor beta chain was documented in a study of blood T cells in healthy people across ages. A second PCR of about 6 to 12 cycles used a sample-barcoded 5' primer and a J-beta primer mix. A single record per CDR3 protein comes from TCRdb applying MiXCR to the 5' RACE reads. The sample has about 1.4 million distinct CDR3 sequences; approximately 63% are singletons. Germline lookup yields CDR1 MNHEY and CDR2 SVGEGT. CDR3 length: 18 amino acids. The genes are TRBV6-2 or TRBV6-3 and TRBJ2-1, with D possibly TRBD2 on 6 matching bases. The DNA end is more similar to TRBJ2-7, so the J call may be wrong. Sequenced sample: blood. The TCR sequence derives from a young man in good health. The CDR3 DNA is TGTGCCAGCAGTCAAACGGGCCCCCCGGGAGTGGGGTACAATGAGCAGTACTTC. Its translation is CASSQTGPPGVGYNEQYF.